Presented here are 2 T cell receptor beta chains from one specimen sequenced in a study of PD-1 blockade in classical Hodgkin lymphoma. Relapse was seen in all patients after autologous stem cell transplantation, and brentuximab vedotin exposure was variable. Clones were sequenced by immunoSEQ multiplex PCR, and TCRdb holds only the in-frame ones, with some missing. The sample has 30,000 to 40,000 clones, 76% seen once. The sample consisted of peripheral blood mononuclear cells (PBMCs), taken at baseline. These receptors originate from a human donor with classical Hodgkin lymphoma.

This chain connects TRBV4-3 to TRBJ2-7, with D perhaps matching TRBD2 (5 bases). The CDR3 extends over 18 amino acids. Germline values: CDR1 LGHNA, CDR2 YSLEER. Trimming stripped 1 base from V and 2 bases from J, with 21 bases between. CDR3 nucleotide sequence: TGCGCCAGCAGCCAAGTGGGTAGTGTGTTAGCGATAACCTACGAGCAGTACTTC. Protein sequence: CASSQVGSVLAITYEQYF.

J is TRBJ1-1 and V is TRBV2; D perhaps matches TRBD1 (5 bases). Germline assignment: CDR1 SNHLY and CDR2 FYNNEI. Trimming cost V 3 bases and J 7 bases, with 15 bases left between them. CDR3 length: 14 amino acids. CDR3 sequence reads: CASSEVRAVVEAFF. The CDR3, as DNA: TGTGCCAGCAGTGAGGTCAGGGCTGTAGTTGAAGCTTTCTTT.